The entry below describes one T cell receptor beta chain. Antigen unknown. Only in-frame clones appear in the TCRdb table, and some are missing; sequencing was by immunoSEQ multiplex PCR. The sample yields 160,000 or so clones, about 89% seen once. The source of the sample is a study of cytomegalovirus exposure and HLA in healthy donors. Whole-study context: Both the approximately 120 validation repertoires and the roughly 700 first-cohort repertoires used the same platform, as reported by a later analysis.

V dropped 5 bases and J dropped 11 bases, with 15 bases sitting between them. In germline, CDR1 is SQVTM, CDR2 ANQGSEA. The CDR3 extends over 11 amino acids. Study results and limitations: It was reportedly the case that the classifier diagnosed cytomegalovirus status with high specificity and sensitivity. In a later analysis, first-cohort TCR clusters were found to tend to co-occur in the approximately 120 validation repertoires.

The TCR comes from a man aged 18-30 years in good health and CMV-seropositive. The J gene is TRBJ1-1, the V gene TRBV29-1, with D possibly being TRBD1 (6 bases). Sequencing was done on a sample of PBMCs. The CDR3 reads CSVLGAVEAFF. The CDR3 DNA follows: TGCAGCGTTCTGGGGGCAGTTGAGGCTTTCTTT.